This T cell receptor beta chain came from a study of metastatic and nonmetastatic thyroid tumors. All patients reached thyroid surgery having received no treatment beforehand. TCRdb re-clonotyped the PCR reads through MiXCR. The sample gives about 17,000 clones, about 29% of which show up once; about a sixth is in the top ten. Germline values: CDR1 SGHAT, CDR2 FQNNGV. With 6 bases removed from V and 3 bases from J, the gap between germline ends came to 15 bases. The length of the CDR3 is 14 residues. This sequence originates from a female donor with papillary thyroid cancer or a benign thyroid nodule (not recorded which). Some clones in this sample may be carry-over from other donors' samples. The sequenced sample was tumor tissue. This chain uses TRBV11-2 with TRBJ2-7, with D perhaps TRBD1 (8 bases). The CDR3 protein is CASSTTGGGYEQYF. In DNA, the CDR3 is TGTGCCAGCAGTACAACAGGGGGGGGCTACGAGCAGTACTTC.